These T cell receptor beta chains were read from a single sample in a study of blood T cell repertoires in COVID-19. TCRdb keeps only in-frame clones here, not all; method: immunoSEQ multiplex PCR. The sample has just over 85,000 clones, roughly nine tenths seen once. Specimen: peripheral blood. Source of these receptors: a man aged 45-65 years with acute or convalescent COVID-19. Each CDR3 is given without its conserved first and last residue. The order of the fields is J gene, V gene, D gene, CDR3 protein. A D gene is named only where the DNA matches it firmly.

TRBJ2-2 TRBV7-6 . ASSGTGHTNTGELF
TRBJ1-4 TRBV12-3/TRBV12-4 . ASSFSGLEKLF
TRBJ1-1 TRBV9 . ASSGASGGTEAF
TRBJ1-2 TRBV30 TRBD1 AWSVLGTVNYGYT
TRBJ2-3 TRBV5-1 . ASSLRSSSTDTQY
TRBJ2-6 TRBV5-6 TRBD1 ASSGQGASGANVLT
TRBJ1-6 TRBV5-1 TRBD1 ASSRGQGDSPLH
TRBJ2-1 TRBV19 . ASSWGRNNEQF
TRBJ1-6 TRBV19 . ASSTGRATYNSPLH
TRBJ1-5 TRBV7-2 . ASSRGGTSSQPQH
TRBJ1-2 TRBV18 . ASSSTGRNGANYGYT
TRBJ2-5 TRBV18 TRBD2 ASSPHLDSAGGETQY
TRBJ2-3 TRBV7-8 TRBD2 ASRRTSAAIGDTQY
TRBJ1-5 TRBV9 . ASSVLSNQPQH
TRBJ1-4 TRBV5-1 TRBD1 ASSPGQGNNEKLF
TRBJ1-1 TRBV7-9 TRBD1 ASSPTGTGNTEAF
TRBJ2-3 TRBV5-6 . ASSTTAGTWSDTQY
TRBJ1-1 TRBV5-1 TRBD1 ASSLASGGTEAF
TRBJ2-7 TRBV5-4 . ASSYRDSYEQY
TRBJ1-1 TRBV28 . ASSLTGKGAF
TRBJ2-1 TRBV15 TRBD1 ATSRGDRVNEQF
TRBJ2-4 TRBV2 . ASRDDTLAKNIQY
TRBJ1-1 TRBV19 TRBD1 ASSIPGGTEAF
TRBJ1-2 TRBV30 . AWSPRGGGRDYGYT
TRBJ2-3 TRBV7-7 TRBD2 ASSLAGGDTQY
TRBJ2-3 TRBV5-4 TRBD2 ASSFTGTSGDTQY
TRBJ2-7 TRBV7-8 TRBD1 ASSTTPGTGYEQY
TRBJ2-5 TRBV4-2 TRBD2 ASSQSAGASGGSQETQY
TRBJ2-3 TRBV7-3 TRBD2 ASRSGTSGGGGTDTQY